What follows are 19 T cell receptor beta chains derived from one specimen sequenced in a study of molecular identifiers for immune sequencing clone quantification. From the PCR reads, TCRdb called clonotypes with MiXCR, one entry per CDR3 protein. The table includes about 640,000 distinct CDR3 sequences, approximately 20% detected once. Sequenced input: naive CD8+ T cells from blood, with Jurkat cell RNA spiked in. Subset given: FACS-sorted CD8+CD4-CCR7+CD45RA+ naive T cells. The receptors here all came from a human donor in good health. Some libraries in this study had Jurkat cell RNA spiked in.

This chain connects TRBV4-1 to TRBJ2-7; 13 positions agree with TRBD2. This CDR3 contains 15 residues. The germline gives CDR1 MGHRA, CDR2 YSYEKL. J lost 4 bases, V lost 4 bases, and 4 bases had no gene match. This chain's CDR3 is CASSLTSGRGYEQYF. The CDR3 nucleotides read TGCGCCAGCAGCCTTACTAGCGGGAGGGGGTACGAGCAGTACTTC.

The chain is built from TRBV6-1 and TRBJ2-2; D may be TRBD2 (7 bases). CDR3 size: 14 residues. With 10 bases removed from V and 4 bases from J, the gap between germline ends came to 16 bases. Germline lookup yields CDR1 MNHNS and CDR2 SASEGT. DNA for the CDR3: TGTGCCACCCAATTCCGGGGGGCCACCGGGGAGCTGTTTTTT. This codes for CATQFRGATGELFF.

This clonotype was recorded many times. The rearrangement uses TRBV25-1 and TRBJ1-4; maybe TRBD1 (6 bases). Between the trimmed V and J ends, which lost 4 bases and 8 bases, there was a span of 20 bases. Germline assignment: CDR1 MGHDK and CDR2 SYGVNS. This CDR3 region has 16 residues. In DNA, the CDR3 is TGTGCCAGCAGTGGACAAGCACAGGGAGGGGTCGAAAAACTGTTTTTT. Translation: CASSGQAQGGVEKLFF.

The CDR3 DNA reads as TGTGCCAGCACTCAGGGTATCGGGGAGCTGTTTTTT. This translates into CASTQGIGELFF. This rearrangement joins TRBV12-3 or TRBV12-4 to TRBJ2-2; D may be TRBD1 (5 bases). Trimming left V 7 bases short and J 7 bases short, with 10 bases between. CDR3 size: 12 residues.

This clonotype showed up many times. V usage is TRBV10-2 and J usage is TRBJ2-5; the D call may be TRBD1 or TRBD2 (5 bases each). V lost 3 bases and J lost 0, with 8 bases in between. The germline gives CDR1 WSHSY, CDR2 SAAADI. The CDR3 loop spans 14 amino acids. DNA for the CDR3: TGCGCCAGCAGTGAATGGGGGTACCAAGAGACCCAGTACTTC. It yields the protein CASSEWGYQETQYF.

Of note for this clonotype: A much more abundant neighbour one base away suggests this may be a read error. This chain joins TRBV30 and TRBJ2-5; D possibly corresponds to TRBD2 (7 bases). Germline-derived CDR1 and CDR2 are GTSNPN and SVGIG (reference sequence). The length of the CDR3 is 15 residues. CDR3 nucleotide sequence: TGTGCCTGGAGTGGAGGGGGGGCCGACCAAGAGACCCAGCACTTC. This encodes CAWSGGGADQETQHF.

This clonotype was seen many times. This sequence joins TRBV7-9 and TRBJ2-7; D unclear. V lost 5 bases to trimming and J lost 7 bases, with 12 bases between them. The CDR3 is 12 residues long. Per germline, CDR1 SEHNR and CDR2 FQNEAQ (reference sequence). The CDR3 here is CASSAEGIEQYF. The CDR3, as DNA: TGTGCCAGCAGCGCAGAAGGGATTGAGCAGTACTTC.

This clonotype was seen many times. The chain has TRBV19 and TRBJ2-3; TRBD1 matches at 9 bases. The V gene end was trimmed by 1 base and the J gene end by 4 bases; junction bases not matched to a gene: 0. This CDR3 has 14 amino acids. Germline V gene data show CDR1 as LNHDA and CDR2 as SQIVND (reference sequence). The CDR3 DNA follows: TGTGCCAGTAGTATAGGGACAGGGGCAGATACGCAGTATTTT. Its protein product is CASSIGTGADTQYF.

This clonotype was counted only a few times. The rearrangement joins TRBV7-9 to TRBJ2-7; no clear D. The CDR3 extends over 14 amino acids. Trimming stripped 0 bases from V and 1 base from J, with 7 bases between. Germline V gene sequence: CDR1 SEHNR, CDR2 FQNEAQ (reference sequence). CDR3 sequence reads: CASSLAMGSYEQYF. Written as DNA, the CDR3 is TGTGCCAGCAGCTTAGCAATGGGGTCCTACGAGCAGTACTTC.

This clonotype came up many times. J is TRBJ1-5 and V is TRBV28; D gene unclear. The CDR3 is made up of 15 amino acids. Looked up from germline, CDR1 is MDHEN and CDR2 is SYDVKM. V lost 5 bases and J 6 bases, leaving 17 bases between the germline ends. The CDR3 here is CASSNLGSIAQPQHF. In nucleotides, the CDR3 is TGTGCCAGCAGTAACTTAGGGAGTATAGCTCAGCCCCAGCATTTT.

This clonotype was observed at least ten times. The chain combines TRBV28 with TRBJ2-7; 9 nucleotides match TRBD1. After removal of 6 bases from V and 1 base from J, the junction contained 7 bases not matched to a gene. The CDR3 covers 15 residues. CDR1 is MDHEN and CDR2 is SYDVKM in the germline V gene. The CDR3 DNA reads TGTGCCAGCAGCCCGGGACAGGGACTGTCCTACGAGCAGTACTTC. Its translation: CASSPGQGLSYEQYF.

With regard to this clonotype: Germline and junction disagree at one end, which may indicate a read error. The gene calls are TRBV5-3 and TRBJ2-3; D not resolved. TRBV5-3 is marked as an open reading frame, function uncertain. CDR3 length equals 13 residues. CDR3 sequence reads: CASSLSLADMQYF. The CDR3 region has the DNA TGTGCCAGCAGCTTAAGTTTGGCAGATATGCAGTATTTT.

This clonotype was counted between two and nine times. The genes are TRBV12-1 and TRBJ2-7; the D call of TRBD1 is as the table states it, not checked on the DNA. TRBV12-1 is classified as a pseudogene. This CDR3 has 10 amino acids. The CDR3 nucleotides are TGTGCCAGCAGCATACCCGGGAGACACTTC. Protein sequence: CASSIPGRHF.

This clonotype showed up many times. The chain carries TRBV28 and TRBJ2-3; no reliable D call. Per germline, CDR1 MDHEN and CDR2 SYDVKM. Trimming pared 5 bases from V and 4 bases from J, leaving 4 bases between. The CDR3 runs to 11 residues. The CDR3 protein is CASSRPDTQYF. CDR3 coding DNA: TGTGCCAGCAGTCGACCAGATACGCAGTATTTT.

This clonotype came up many times. This sequence joins TRBV5-6 and TRBJ1-2; D perhaps matches TRBD1 (6 bases). This CDR3 has 13 amino acids. The V end lost 1 base, the J end lost 5 bases, and 9 bases lay between the germline ends. Germline V gene lookup returns CDR1 SGHDT and CDR2 YYEEEE. CDR3 in DNA: TGTGCCAGCAGCTTGAACAGGGATTATGGCTACACCTTC. This translates into CASSLNRDYGYTF.

The sample holds a few counts of this clonotype. V gene TRBV30 combines with J gene TRBJ2-7, with D possibly being TRBD2 (5 bases). Per the germline V gene, CDR1 is GTSNPN and CDR2 is SVGIG (reference sequence). The CDR3 is made up of 13 amino acids. V lost 2 bases to trimming and J lost 0 bases, with 8 bases between them. DNA of the CDR3: TGTGCCTGGAGTAACGGGGACTCCTACGAGCAGTACTTC. It yields the protein CAWSNGDSYEQYF.

This clonotype was recorded a few times. The CDR3 protein is CASSDWVGNHNEQFF. CDR3 DNA: TGTGCCAGCAGTGATTGGGTGGGCAACCACAATGAGCAGTTCTTC. The chain combines TRBV2 with TRBJ2-1; the D is unclear. V was pared by 3 bases and J by 5 bases, with 14 bases between. This CDR3 comprises 15 residues. The germline CDR1 and CDR2 sequences are SNHLY and FYNNEI.

A word on this clonotype: This may come from a read error, since a much larger clone is one base off. The missing conserved phenylalanine or tryptophan at the end of this CDR3 makes a read error likely. The chain recombines TRBV6-2 or TRBV6-3 with TRBJ2-5; D call uncertain. The germline V gene has CDR1 MNHEY and CDR2 SVGEGT. Trimming stripped 3 bases from V and 5 bases from J, with 13 bases between. The CDR3 length is 14 residues. In DNA form, the CDR3 reads TGTGCCAGCAGTTATGCGGTTCTTCTGGAGACCCAGTACTCC. This codes for CASSYAVLLETQYS.

This clonotype occurred many times. This chain links TRBV20-1 with TRBJ2-3, with D possibly being TRBD2 (6 bases). The germline gives CDR1 DFQATT, CDR2 SNEGSKA (reference sequence). Trimming cost V 6 bases and J 2 bases, with 21 bases left between them. The CDR3 contains 16 residues. Here the CDR3 DNA reads TGCAGTGCCGACCGCACGGGTAGCGGTGACACAGATACGCAGTATTTT. It translates to CSADRTGSGDTDTQYF.